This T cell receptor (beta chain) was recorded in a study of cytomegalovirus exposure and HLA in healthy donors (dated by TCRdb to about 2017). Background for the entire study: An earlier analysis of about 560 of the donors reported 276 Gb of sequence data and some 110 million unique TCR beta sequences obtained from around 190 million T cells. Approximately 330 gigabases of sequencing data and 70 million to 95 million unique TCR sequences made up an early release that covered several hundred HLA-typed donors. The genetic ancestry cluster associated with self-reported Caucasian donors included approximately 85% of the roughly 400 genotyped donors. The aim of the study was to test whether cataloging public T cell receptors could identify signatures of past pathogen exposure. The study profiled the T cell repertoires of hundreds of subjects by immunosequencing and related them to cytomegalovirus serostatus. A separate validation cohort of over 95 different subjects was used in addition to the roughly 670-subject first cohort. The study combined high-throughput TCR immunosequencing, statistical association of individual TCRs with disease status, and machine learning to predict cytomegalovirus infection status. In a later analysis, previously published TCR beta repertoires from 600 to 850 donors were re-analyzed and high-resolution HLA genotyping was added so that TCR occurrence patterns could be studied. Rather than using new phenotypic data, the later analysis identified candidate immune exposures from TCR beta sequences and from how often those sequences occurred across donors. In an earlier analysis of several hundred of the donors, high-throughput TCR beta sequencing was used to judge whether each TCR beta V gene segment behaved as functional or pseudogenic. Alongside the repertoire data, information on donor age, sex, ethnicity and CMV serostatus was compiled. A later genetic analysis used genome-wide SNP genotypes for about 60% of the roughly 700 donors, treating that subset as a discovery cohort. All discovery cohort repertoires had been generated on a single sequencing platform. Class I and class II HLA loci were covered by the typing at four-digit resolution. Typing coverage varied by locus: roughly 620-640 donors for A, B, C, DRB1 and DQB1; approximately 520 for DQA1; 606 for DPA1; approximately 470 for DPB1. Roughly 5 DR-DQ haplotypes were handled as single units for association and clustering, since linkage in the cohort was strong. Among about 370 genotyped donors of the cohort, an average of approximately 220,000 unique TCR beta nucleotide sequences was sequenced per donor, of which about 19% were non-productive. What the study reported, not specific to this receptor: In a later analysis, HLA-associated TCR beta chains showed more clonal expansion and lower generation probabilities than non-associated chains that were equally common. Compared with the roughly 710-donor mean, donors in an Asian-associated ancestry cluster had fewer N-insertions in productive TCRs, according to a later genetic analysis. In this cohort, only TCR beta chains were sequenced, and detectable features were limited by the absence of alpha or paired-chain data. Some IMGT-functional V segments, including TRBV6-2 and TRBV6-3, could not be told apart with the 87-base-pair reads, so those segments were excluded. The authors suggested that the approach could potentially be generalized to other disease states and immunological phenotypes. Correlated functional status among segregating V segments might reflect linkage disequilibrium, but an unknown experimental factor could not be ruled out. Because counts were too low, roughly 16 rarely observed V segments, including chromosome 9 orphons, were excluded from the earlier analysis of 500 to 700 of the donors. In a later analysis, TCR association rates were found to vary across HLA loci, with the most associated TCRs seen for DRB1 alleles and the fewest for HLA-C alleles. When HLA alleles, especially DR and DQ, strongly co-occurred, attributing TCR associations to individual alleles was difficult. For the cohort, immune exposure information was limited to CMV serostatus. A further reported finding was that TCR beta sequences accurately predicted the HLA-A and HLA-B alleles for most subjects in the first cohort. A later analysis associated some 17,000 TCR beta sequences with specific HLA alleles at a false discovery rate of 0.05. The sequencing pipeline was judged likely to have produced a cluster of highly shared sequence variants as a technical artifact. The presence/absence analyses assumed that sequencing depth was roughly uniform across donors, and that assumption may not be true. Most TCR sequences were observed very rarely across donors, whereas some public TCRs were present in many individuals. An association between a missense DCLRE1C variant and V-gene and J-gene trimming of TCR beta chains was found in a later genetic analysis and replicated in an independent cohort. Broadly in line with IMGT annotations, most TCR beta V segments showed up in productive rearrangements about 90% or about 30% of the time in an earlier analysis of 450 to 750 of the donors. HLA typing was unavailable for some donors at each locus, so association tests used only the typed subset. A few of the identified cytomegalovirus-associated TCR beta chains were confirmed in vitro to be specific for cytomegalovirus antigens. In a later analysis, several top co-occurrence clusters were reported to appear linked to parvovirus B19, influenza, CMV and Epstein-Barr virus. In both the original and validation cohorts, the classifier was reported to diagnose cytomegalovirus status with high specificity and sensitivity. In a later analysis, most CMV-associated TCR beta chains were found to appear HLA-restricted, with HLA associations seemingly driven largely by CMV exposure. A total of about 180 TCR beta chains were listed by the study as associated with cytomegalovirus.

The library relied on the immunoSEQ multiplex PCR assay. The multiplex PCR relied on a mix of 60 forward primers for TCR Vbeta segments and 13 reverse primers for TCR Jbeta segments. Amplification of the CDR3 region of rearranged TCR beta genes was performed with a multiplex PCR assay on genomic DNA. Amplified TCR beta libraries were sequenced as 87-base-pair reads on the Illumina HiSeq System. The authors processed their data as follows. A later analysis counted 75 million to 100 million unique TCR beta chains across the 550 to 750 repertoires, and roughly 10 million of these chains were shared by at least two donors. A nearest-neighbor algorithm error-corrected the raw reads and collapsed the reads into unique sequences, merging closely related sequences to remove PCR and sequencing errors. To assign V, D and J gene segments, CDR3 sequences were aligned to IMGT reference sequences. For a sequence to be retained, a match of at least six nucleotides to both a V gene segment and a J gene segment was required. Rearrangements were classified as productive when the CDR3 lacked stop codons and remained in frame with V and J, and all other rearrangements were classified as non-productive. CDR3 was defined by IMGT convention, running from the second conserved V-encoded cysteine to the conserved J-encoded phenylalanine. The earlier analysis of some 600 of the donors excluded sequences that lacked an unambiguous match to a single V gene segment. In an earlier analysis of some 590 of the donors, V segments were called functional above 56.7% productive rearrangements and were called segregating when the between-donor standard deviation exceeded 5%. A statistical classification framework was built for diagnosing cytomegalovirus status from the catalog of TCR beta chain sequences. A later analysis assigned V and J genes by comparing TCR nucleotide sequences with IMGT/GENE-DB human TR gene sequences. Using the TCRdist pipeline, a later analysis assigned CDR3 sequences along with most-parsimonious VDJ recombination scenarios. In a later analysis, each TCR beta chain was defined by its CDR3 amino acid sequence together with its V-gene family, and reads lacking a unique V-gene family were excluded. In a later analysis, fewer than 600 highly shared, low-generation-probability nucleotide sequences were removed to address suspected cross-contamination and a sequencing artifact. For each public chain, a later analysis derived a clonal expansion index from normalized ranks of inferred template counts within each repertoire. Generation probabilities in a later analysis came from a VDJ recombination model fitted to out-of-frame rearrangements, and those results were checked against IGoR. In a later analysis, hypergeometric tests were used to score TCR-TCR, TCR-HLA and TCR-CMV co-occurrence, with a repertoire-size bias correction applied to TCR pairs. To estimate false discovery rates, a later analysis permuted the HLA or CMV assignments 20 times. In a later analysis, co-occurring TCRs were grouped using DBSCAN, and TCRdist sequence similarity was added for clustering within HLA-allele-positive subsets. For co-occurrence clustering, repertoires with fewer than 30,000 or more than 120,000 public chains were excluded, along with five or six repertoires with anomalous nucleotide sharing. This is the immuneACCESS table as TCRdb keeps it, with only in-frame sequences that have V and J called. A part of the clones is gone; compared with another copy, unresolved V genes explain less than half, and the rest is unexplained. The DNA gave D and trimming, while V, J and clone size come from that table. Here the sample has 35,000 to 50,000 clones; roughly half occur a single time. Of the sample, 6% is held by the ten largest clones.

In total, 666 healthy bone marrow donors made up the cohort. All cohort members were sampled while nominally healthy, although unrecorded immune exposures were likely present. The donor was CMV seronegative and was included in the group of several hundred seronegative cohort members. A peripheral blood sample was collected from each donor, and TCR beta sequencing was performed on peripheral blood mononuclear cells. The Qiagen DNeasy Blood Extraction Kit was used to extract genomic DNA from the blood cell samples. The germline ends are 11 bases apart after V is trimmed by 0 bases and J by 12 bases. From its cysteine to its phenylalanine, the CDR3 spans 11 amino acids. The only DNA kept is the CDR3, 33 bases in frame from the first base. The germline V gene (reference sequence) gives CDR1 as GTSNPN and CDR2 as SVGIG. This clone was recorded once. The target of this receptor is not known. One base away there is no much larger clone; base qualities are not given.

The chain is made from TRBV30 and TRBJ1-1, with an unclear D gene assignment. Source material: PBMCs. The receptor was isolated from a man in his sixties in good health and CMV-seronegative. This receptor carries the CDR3 CAWSVKEGPFF. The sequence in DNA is TGTGCCTGGAGTGTAAAGGAGGGTCCTTTCTTT.